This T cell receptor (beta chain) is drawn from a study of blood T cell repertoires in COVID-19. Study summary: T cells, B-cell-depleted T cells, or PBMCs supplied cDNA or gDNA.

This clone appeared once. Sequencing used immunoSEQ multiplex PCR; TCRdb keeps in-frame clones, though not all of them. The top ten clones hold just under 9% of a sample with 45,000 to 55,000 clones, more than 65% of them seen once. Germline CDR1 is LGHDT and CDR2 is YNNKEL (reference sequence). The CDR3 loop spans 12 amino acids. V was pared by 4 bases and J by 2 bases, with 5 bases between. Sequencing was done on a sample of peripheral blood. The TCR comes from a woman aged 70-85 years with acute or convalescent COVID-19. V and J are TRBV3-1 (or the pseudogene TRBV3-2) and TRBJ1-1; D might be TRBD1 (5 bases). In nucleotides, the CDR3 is TGTGCCAGCAGCCGGACAAACACTGAAGCTTTCTTT. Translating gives CASSRTNTEAFF.